The entry below describes one TCR beta chain. Its antigen remains unknown. The junction departs from the called germline gene at one end, perhaps through a read error. The CDR3 has 14 amino acids. Germline V gene data show CDR1 as MNHEY and CDR2 as SMNVEV (reference sequence). This sample is drawn from a study of blood T cells in healthy people across ages. Overall study results and limits: Diversity of TCR beta per million T cells declined in a roughly linear way with age.

It was with a sample-barcoded 5' primer and a J-beta primer mix that a second PCR of about 7 to 12 cycles was run. TCRdb reanalysed the 5' RACE reads using MiXCR and keeps one entry per CDR3 protein. The sample yields approximately 770,000 distinct CDR3 sequences, 58% seen once. The rearrangement links TRBV27 to TRBJ2-1; D ambiguous. This TCR was recovered from a young man in good health. The sample taken for sequencing was blood. The CDR3 reads CASNLDPSFEEQFF. Here the CDR3 DNA reads TGTGCCAGCAATTTAGACCCTTCGTTCGAAGAGCAGTTCTTC.